This T cell receptor beta chain was found in a study of shared clonotypes between healthy human individuals. Notes on the study in general: A generally larger estimated richness was seen in naive subsets than in memory subsets.

Only in-frame clones appear in the TCRdb table, and some are missing; sequencing was by immunoSEQ multiplex PCR. Of 2 million to 2.5 million clones in the sample, roughly 90% are singletons; the top ten hold approximately 0.39%. A note on this clone: Its target is unknown.

This clonotype was sampled from a man between 18 and 35 years old in good health. Some clones in this sample may be carry-over from other donors' samples. Sequenced input: naive CD4+ T cells from PBMCs. The subset is: CD45RA+ positively selected.

The CDR3 loop is CASSYGVGHSNTEAFF. The CDR3 bases are TGTGCCAGCAGTTACGGGGTGGGACATTCGAACACTGAAGCTTTCTTT. The rearrangement uses TRBV6-6 and TRBJ1-1; tentatively, D is TRBD1 (6 bases). CDR3 length equals 16 residues. V was cut by 2 bases and J by 1 base, with 14 bases left in between. Germline lookup yields CDR1 MNHNY and CDR2 SVGAGI (reference sequence).